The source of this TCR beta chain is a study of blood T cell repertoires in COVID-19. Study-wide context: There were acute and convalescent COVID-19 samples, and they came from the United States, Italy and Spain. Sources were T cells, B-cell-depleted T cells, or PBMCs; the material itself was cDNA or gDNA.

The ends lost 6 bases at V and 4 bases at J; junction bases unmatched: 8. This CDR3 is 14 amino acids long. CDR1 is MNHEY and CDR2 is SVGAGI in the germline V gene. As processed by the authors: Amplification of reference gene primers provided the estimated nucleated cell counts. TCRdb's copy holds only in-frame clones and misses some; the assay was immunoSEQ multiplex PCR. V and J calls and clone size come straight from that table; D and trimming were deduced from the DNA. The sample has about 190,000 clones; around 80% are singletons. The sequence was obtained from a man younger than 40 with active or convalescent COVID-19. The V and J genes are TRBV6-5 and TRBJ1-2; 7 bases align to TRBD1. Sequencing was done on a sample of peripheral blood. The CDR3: CASRGTGTVYGYTF. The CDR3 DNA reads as TGTGCCAGCAGGGGGACGGGGACAGTCTATGGCTACACCTTC.